The 27 T cell receptor beta chains below were found in one sample sequenced in a study of T cells in localized non-small cell lung cancer. Using immunoSEQ multiplex PCR, the repertoire was profiled, and TCRdb retains in-frame clones only, with some absent. The data contain 55,000 or so clones, about 78% of them seen just once; the ten biggest clones take up about 4.7%. Sequencing was performed on PBMCs, taken before any cancer treatment. These TCRs come from a woman aged 35 to 70 with stage II lung adenocarcinoma.

J is TRBJ1-3 and V is TRBV5-8; 10 bases are a match to TRBD1. V lost 3 bases and J lost 0; bases outside the gene matches: 12. The CDR3 consists of 19 residues. Looked up from germline, CDR1 is SGHTS and CDR2 is YDEGEE. For the CDR3, the DNA is TGTGCCAGCAGCTCCGGGACAGGGGTAATGCGTCGCTCTGGAAACACCATATATTTT. Translating gives CASSSGTGVMRRSGNTIYF.

V is TRBV6-7 and J is TRBJ1-2, with TRBD1 matching 7 bases. TRBV6-7 is an ORF; its function is uncertain. The CDR3 is made up of 17 amino acids. With V trimmed by 7 bases and J by 7 bases, 21 bases remained unmatched. The CDR3: CASIHCSRGIETRGYTF. The CDR3, as DNA: TGTGCCAGCATCCACTGCTCCAGGGGGATTGAAACGCGTGGCTACACCTTC.

The chain has TRBV19 and TRBJ1-3; D is ambiguous. This CDR3 region has 15 residues. The V end lost 3 bases, the J end lost 0 bases, and 9 bases lay between the germline ends. Looked up from germline, CDR1 is LNHDA and CDR2 is SQIVND (reference sequence). The DNA of the CDR3 is TGTGCCAGTAGTATGGGCGGGAGCTCTGGAAACACCATATATTTT. As protein: CASSMGGSSGNTIYF.

This rearrangement joins TRBV29-1 to TRBJ2-1, with D perhaps matching TRBD1 (6 bases). The V gene's germline CDR1 is SQVTM and CDR2 ANQGSEA. The CDR3 sequence is 15 residues long. Trimming stripped 0 bases from V and 2 bases from J, with 11 bases between. Written as DNA, the CDR3 is TGCAGCGTTGAAGAACAGGGAAAACCCTACAATGAGCAGTTCTTC. Encoded protein: CSVEEQGKPYNEQFF.

This clone was seen more than once but under ten times. The chain is built from TRBV30 and TRBJ2-7; D is undetermined. Trimming left V 4 bases short and J 2 bases short, with 9 bases between. The CDR3 loop spans 12 amino acids. CDR1 GTSNPN and CDR2 SVGIG come from the germline V gene (reference sequence). The CDR3 DNA reads as TGTGCCTGGAAGCACAGCACCTACGAGCAGTACTTC. Amino acid sequence: CAWKHSTYEQYF. Based on the CDR3 plus reference TRBV30 and TRBJ2-7, the full variable domain is SQTIHQWPATLVQPVGSPLSLECTVEGTSNPNLYWYRQAAGRGLQLLFYSVGIGQISSEVPQNLSASRPQDRQFILSSKKLLLSDSGFYLCAWKHSTYEQYFGPGTRLTVT.

In its sample, this clone was seen a few times. The V gene is TRBV5-5, the J gene TRBJ1-2, with TRBD1 identical over 9 bases. V lost 4 bases and J lost 6; bases outside the gene matches: 7. The germline CDR1 and CDR2 sequences are SGHKS and YYEKEE (reference sequence). This CDR3 spans 14 amino acids. The CDR3 coding sequence is TGTGCCAGCAGCCCCGGACAGGGGTGGAATGGCTACACCTTC. Translated, it gives CASSPGQGWNGYTF.

The chain links TRBV28 to TRBJ2-7, with 7 bases that match TRBD1. With 5 bases clipped from V and 5 bases from J, the junction kept 6 bases outside the gene matches. Germline V CDR1 and CDR2: MDHEN, SYDVKM. This CDR3 comprises 13 residues. CDR3 protein: CASSERQGHEQYF. CDR3 DNA: TGTGCCAGCAGTGAAAGACAGGGCCACGAGCAGTACTTC.

This clone came up once. V gene TRBV2 combines with J gene TRBJ2-6; TRBD1 matches at 9 bases. CDR3 length: 16 residues. J was trimmed by 1 base and V by 6 bases; bases with no gene match: 4. Per germline, CDR1 SNHLY and CDR2 FYNNEI. The CDR3 reads CASRADRGSGANVLTF. In DNA, the CDR3 is TGTGCCAGCAGAGCGGACAGGGGTTCTGGGGCCAACGTCCTGACTTTC.

The genes are TRBV9 and TRBJ1-1; D unclear. Trimming cost V 2 bases and J 0 bases, with 5 bases left between them. Germline CDR1 reads SGDLS; CDR2 reads YYNGEE. The CDR3 covers 13 residues. The CDR3 bases are TGTGCCAGCAGCGTCCACATGAACACTGAAGCTTTCTTT. It is translated as CASSVHMNTEAFF.

This clone has only one observation. V usage is TRBV18 and J usage is TRBJ1-6, with D hard to call. This CDR3 has 17 residues. Trimming pared 2 bases from V and 5 bases from J, leaving 16 bases between. Germline V gives CDR1 KGHSH, CDR2 LQKENI. CDR3 bases: TGTGCCAGCTCACCAGCCATTTCGGGTAGAAATAATTCACCCCTCCACTTT. Its protein product is CASSPAISGRNNSPLHF.

CDR3 coding DNA: TGTGCCAGCAGTGTCGAGCGGGGGGGCACAGATACGCAGTATTTT. This encodes CASSVERGGTDTQYF. The rearrangement links TRBV6-4 to TRBJ2-3; 9 nucleotides align to TRBD2. Germline V gives CDR1 MRHNA, CDR2 SNTAGT. The trim removed 4 bases at V and 1 base at J, leaving 3 bases unmatched. The CDR3 runs 15 residues.

The chain uses TRBV7-9 and TRBJ2-3; D call uncertain. Germline CDR1 and CDR2: SEHNR and FQNEAQ (reference sequence). Trimming left V 2 bases short and J 11 bases short, with 17 bases between. The CDR3 is 14 residues long. CDR3 in amino acids: CASSLRGARILQYF. The CDR3 nucleotides are TGTGCCAGCAGCTTAAGAGGAGCCAGGATTCTGCAGTATTTT.

The chain links TRBV27 to TRBJ2-2; D is possibly TRBD1 or TRBD2 (5 bases each). Germline V gene lookup returns CDR1 MNHEY and CDR2 SMNVEV (reference sequence). This CDR3 has 16 residues. V was cut by 4 bases and J by 5 bases, with 17 bases left in between. This CDR3 reads CASSSPGTAGTGELFF. As DNA, the CDR3 is TGTGCCAGCAGTTCCCCCGGGACCGCTGGGACCGGGGAGCTGTTTTTT.

This clone was found a few times. The sample contains more than one DNA sequence encoding this CDR3. V gene TRBV7-9 combines with J gene TRBJ2-6; D ambiguous. This CDR3 is built from 13 residues. Trimming pared 4 bases from V and 1 base from J, leaving 2 bases between. Germline values: CDR1 SEHNR, CDR2 FQNEAQ (reference sequence). CDR3 coding DNA: TGTGCCAGCAGCTCTTCTGGGGCCAACGTCCTGACTTTC. It specifies CASSSSGANVLTF.

This chain joins TRBV9 and TRBJ2-7; D tentatively reads TRBD1 or TRBD2 (6 bases each). V gave up 3 bases and J gave up 2 bases, with 15 bases separating them. Per germline, CDR1 SGDLS and CDR2 YYNGEE. The CDR3 runs 15 residues. This chain's CDR3 is CASSEGGLATYEQYF. The CDR3 DNA reads TGTGCCAGCAGCGAGGGGGGACTGGCGACCTACGAGCAGTACTTC.

The chain has TRBV11-2 and TRBJ2-1; no reliable D call. This CDR3 has 15 amino acids. Germline V gene data show CDR1 as SGHAT and CDR2 as FQNNGV. Trimming removed 8 bases at V and 0 bases at J, with 14 bases between. DNA of the CDR3: TGTGCCAGCGTCCTACAGTTGAGCTCCTACAATGAGCAGTTCTTC. Translated: CASVLQLSSYNEQFF.

The chain employs TRBV7-3 and TRBJ1-6; D unresolved. The CDR3 is 15 residues long. Trimming removed 0 bases at V and 10 bases at J, with 13 bases between. Germline-derived CDR1 and CDR2 are SGHTA and FQGTGA. CDR3 DNA: TGTGCCAGCAGCTTAACGGGAGGCGAGAGATCACCCCTCCACTTT. It is translated as CASSLTGGERSPLHF.

The rearrangement uses TRBV19 and TRBJ2-2; 8 bases are shared with TRBD1. Germline assignment: CDR1 LNHDA and CDR2 SQIVND (reference sequence). This CDR3 contains 15 residues. The ends lost 6 bases at V and 4 bases at J; junction bases unmatched: 7. Written as DNA, the CDR3 is TGTGCCAGTAGCCGTCGACAGGGGTCCACCGGGGAGCTGTTTTTT. It translates to CASSRRQGSTGELFF.

Only one count was recorded for this clone. J is TRBJ1-2 and V is TRBV7-8; the D is unclear. This CDR3 has 15 amino acids. Trimming left V 0 bases short and J 7 bases short, with 15 bases between. Looked up from germline, CDR1 is SGHVS and CDR2 is FQNEAQ. This CDR3 is CASSLADSRPGGYTF. The CDR3 nucleotides are TGTGCCAGCAGCTTAGCGGACTCAAGACCCGGTGGCTACACCTTC.

The gene calls are TRBV19 and TRBJ1-1, with 9 bases that match TRBD1. Germline V lookup: CDR1 LNHDA, CDR2 SQIVND (reference sequence). J was trimmed by 2 bases and V by 5 bases; bases with no gene match: 6. The CDR3 is made up of 15 amino acids. CDR3 sequence reads: CASSLRTGANTEAFF. The CDR3 DNA follows: TGTGCCAGTAGTTTACGGACAGGGGCAAACACTGAAGCTTTCTTT.

This chain connects TRBV7-9 to TRBJ2-5; D gene unclear. CDR3 length equals 14 residues. V was clipped by 1 base and J by 5 bases, with 11 bases between them. Germline V lookup: CDR1 SEHNR, CDR2 FQNEAQ (reference sequence). The CDR3 sequence is CASSLERLRETQYF. The CDR3 nucleotides read TGTGCCAGCAGCTTAGAACGGTTAAGGGAGACCCAGTACTTC.

This clone was found a few times. The CDR3 loop reads CASSLDRTKTQHF. The CDR3 DNA is TGTGCCAGCAGCTTAGACAGAACCAAGACCCAGCATTTT. The chain uses TRBV7-3 and TRBJ1-5; weak D call: TRBD1 (5 bases). The CDR3 is 13 residues long. The germline CDR1 and CDR2 sequences are SGHTA and FQGTGA. The ends were cut back, 2 bases at V and 11 bases at J, with 13 bases in the middle.

This clone has only one observation. This chain connects TRBV18 to TRBJ2-4; D perhaps matches TRBD1 (6 bases). This CDR3 comprises 14 residues. Germline lookup yields CDR1 KGHSH and CDR2 LQKENI. Deletions cut 3 bases from V and 11 bases from J, with 17 bases between. The CDR3 nucleotides read TGTGCCAGCTCACCGCCTCGACAGAAGGGGGTTCAGTACTTC. It codes for CASSPPRQKGVQYF.

This chain joins TRBV18 and TRBJ2-2; a weak D match, TRBD1 (5 bases). V was cut by 1 base and J by 3 bases, with 12 bases left in between. There are 16 residues in the CDR3. Germline CDR1 reads KGHSH; CDR2 reads LQKENI. CDR3 protein: CASSPRQITDTGELFF. The DNA of the CDR3 is TGTGCCAGCTCACCACGACAGATCACGGACACCGGGGAGCTGTTTTTT.

The chain uses TRBV10-3 and TRBJ2-1; 9 bases agree with TRBD1. The V gene's germline CDR1 is ENHRY and CDR2 SYGVKD. Trimming took 3 bases from V and 7 from J; bases not matched to a gene: 1. The CDR3 length is 13 residues. CDR3 in DNA: TGTGCCATCAGTGACGGGACAGGGAATGAGCAGTTCTTC. It encodes CAISDGTGNEQFF.

The chain has TRBV5-4 and TRBJ1-1; 8 nucleotides agree with TRBD1. The germline V gene encodes CDR1 SGHNT and CDR2 YYREEE (reference sequence). V trimming: 2 bases; J trimming: 1 base; junction bases outside the gene matches: 16. The CDR3 totals 19 residues. Here the CDR3 reads CASSFPLGQGTGPNTEAFF. The CDR3 bases are TGTGCCAGCAGCTTCCCTCTCGGACAGGGAACGGGGCCGAACACTGAAGCTTTCTTT.

V is TRBV19 and J is TRBJ2-7; D uncertain. This CDR3 comprises 13 residues. The germline V gene has CDR1 LNHDA and CDR2 SQIVND (reference sequence). The V end lost 2 bases, the J end lost 6 bases, and 11 bases lay between the germline ends. The CDR3 region is CASSIHAYGEQYF. Here the CDR3 DNA reads TGTGCCAGTAGTATACACGCTTACGGCGAGCAGTACTTC.